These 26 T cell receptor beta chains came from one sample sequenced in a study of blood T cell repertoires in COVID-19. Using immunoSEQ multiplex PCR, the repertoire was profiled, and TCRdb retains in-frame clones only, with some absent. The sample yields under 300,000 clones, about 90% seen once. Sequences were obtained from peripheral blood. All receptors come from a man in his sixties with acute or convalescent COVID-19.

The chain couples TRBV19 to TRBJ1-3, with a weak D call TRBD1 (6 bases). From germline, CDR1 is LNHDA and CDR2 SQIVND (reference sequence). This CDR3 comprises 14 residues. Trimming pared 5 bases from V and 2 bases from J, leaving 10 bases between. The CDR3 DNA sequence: TGTGCCAGTAGTTTCGCAGGGGCTGGAAACACCATATATTTT. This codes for CASSFAGAGNTIYF.

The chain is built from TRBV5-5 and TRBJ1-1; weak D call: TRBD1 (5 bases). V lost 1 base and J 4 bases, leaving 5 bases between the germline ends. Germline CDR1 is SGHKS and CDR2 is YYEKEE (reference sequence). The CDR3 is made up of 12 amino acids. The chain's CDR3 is CASSLQGTEAFF. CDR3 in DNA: TGTGCCAGCAGCTTGCAGGGCACTGAAGCTTTCTTT.

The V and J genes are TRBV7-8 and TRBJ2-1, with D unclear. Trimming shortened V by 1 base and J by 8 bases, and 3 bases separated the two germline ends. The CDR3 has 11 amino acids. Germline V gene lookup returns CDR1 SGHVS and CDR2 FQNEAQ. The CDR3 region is CASSLVYEQFF. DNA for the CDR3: TGTGCCAGCAGCTTAGTCTATGAGCAGTTCTTC.

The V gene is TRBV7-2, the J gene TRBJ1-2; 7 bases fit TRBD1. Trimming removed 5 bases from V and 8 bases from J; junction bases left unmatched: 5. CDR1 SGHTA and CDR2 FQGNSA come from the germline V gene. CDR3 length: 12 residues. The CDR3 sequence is CASSPRQGGYTF. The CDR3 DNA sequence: TGTGCCAGCAGCCCCAGACAGGGAGGCTACACCTTC. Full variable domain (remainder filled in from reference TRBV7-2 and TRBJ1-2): GAGVSQSPSNKVTEKGKDVELRCDPISGHTALYWYRQSLGQGLEFLIYFQGNSAPDKSGLPSDRFSAERTGGSVSTLTIQRTQQEDSAVYLCASSPRQGGYTFGSGTRLTVV.

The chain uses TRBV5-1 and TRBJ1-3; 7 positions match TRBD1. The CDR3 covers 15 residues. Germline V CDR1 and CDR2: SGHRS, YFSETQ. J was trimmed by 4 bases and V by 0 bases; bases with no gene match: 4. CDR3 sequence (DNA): TGCGCCAGCAGCTTGGAGGGGGCGCTGGGAAACACCATATATTTT. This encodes CASSLEGALGNTIYF.

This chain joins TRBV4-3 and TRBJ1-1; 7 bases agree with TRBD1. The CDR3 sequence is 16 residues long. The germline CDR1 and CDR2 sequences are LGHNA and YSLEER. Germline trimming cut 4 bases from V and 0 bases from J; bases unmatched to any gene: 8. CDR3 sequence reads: CASSPRQGSLNTEAFF. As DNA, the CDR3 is TGCGCCAGCAGCCCCCGACAGGGATCCTTGAACACTGAAGCTTTCTTT.

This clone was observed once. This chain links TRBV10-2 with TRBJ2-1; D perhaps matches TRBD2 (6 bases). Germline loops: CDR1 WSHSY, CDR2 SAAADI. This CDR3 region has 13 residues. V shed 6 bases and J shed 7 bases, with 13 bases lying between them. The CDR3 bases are TGCGCCAGCAGACTCGGGAGTGGTAATGAGCAGTTCTTC. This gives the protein CASRLGSGNEQFF.

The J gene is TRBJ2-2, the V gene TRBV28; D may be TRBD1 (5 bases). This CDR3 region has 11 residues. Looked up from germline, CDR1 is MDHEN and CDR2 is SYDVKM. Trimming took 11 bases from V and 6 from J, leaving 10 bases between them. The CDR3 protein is CAVWGAGELFF. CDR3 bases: TGTGCCGTTTGGGGCGCCGGGGAGCTGTTTTTT.

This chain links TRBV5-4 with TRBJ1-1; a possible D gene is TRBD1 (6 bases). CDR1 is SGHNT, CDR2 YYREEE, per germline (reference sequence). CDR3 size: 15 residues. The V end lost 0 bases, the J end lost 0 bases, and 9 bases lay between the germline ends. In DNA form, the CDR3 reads TGTGCCAGCAGCTTGGGGGGGGGCATGAACACTGAAGCTTTCTTT. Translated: CASSLGGGMNTEAFF.

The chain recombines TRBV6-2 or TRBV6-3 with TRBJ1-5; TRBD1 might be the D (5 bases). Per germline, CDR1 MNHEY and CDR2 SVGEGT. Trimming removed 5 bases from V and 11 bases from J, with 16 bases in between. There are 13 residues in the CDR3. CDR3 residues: CASSTGQGLAQHF. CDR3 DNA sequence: TGTGCCAGCAGTACGGGCCAGGGTCTAGCCCAGCATTTT.

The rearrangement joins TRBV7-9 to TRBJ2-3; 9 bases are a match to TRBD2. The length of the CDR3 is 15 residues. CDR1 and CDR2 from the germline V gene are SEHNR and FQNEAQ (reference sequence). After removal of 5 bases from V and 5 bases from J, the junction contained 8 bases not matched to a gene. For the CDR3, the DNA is TGTGCCAGCAGCCCTAGGGTAGCGGGAGAAGATACGCAGTATTTT. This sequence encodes CASSPRVAGEDTQYF.

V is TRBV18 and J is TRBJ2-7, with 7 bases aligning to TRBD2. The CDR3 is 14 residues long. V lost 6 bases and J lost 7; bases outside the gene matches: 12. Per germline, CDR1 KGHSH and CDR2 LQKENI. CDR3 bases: TGTGCCAGCTCCTCAGGGAGGGACGCGAGGGAGCAGTACTTC. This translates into CASSSGRDAREQYF.

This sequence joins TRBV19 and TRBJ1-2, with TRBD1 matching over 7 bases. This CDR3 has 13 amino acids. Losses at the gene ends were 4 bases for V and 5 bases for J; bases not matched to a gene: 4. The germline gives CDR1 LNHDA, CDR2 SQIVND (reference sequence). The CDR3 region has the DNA TGTGCCAGTAGTACCCAGACAGGGTATGGCTACACCTTC. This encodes CASSTQTGYGYTF.

CDR3 residues: CASSLGGGKQYF. CDR3 bases: TGTGCCAGCAGCTTAGGGGGGGGGAAGCAGTACTTC. The V gene is TRBV7-2, the J gene TRBJ2-7; 7 nucleotides line up with TRBD2. CDR1 SGHTA and CDR2 FQGNSA come from the germline V gene. The ends lost 1 base at V and 8 bases at J; junction bases unmatched: 2. This CDR3 is 12 amino acids long.

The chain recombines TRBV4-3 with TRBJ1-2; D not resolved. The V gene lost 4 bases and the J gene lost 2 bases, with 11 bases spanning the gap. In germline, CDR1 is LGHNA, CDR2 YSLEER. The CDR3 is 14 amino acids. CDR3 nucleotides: TGCGCCAGCAGCCCCACGGGAAACAACTATGGCTACACCTTC. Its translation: CASSPTGNNYGYTF.

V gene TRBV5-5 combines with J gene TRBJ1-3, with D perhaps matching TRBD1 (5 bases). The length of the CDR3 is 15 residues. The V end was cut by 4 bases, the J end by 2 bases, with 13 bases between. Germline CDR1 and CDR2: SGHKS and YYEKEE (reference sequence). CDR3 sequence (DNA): TGTGCCAGCAGCCTCAGGGTGCCCCCTGGAAACACCATATATTTT. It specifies CASSLRVPPGNTIYF.

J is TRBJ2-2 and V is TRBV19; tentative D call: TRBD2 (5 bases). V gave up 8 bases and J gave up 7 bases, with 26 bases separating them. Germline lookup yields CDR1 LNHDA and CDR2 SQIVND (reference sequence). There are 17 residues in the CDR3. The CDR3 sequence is CASAPLRARTEGGELFF. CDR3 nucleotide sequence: TGTGCCAGTGCCCCACTTAGAGCCAGAACCGAGGGCGGGGAGCTGTTTTTT. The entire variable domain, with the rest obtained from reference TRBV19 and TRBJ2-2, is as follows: DGGITQSPKYLFRKEGQNVTLSCEQNLNHDAMYWYRQDPGQGLRLIYYSQIVNDFQKGDIAEGYSVSREKKESFPLTVTSAQKNPTAFYLCASAPLRARTEGGELFFGEGSRLTVL.

CDR3 nucleotide sequence: TGTGCCAGCAACAGGGACAGAGGCACAGATACGCAGTATTTT. Residues: CASNRDRGTDTQYF. The chain employs TRBV11-2 and TRBJ2-3; 7 positions match TRBD1. Per the germline V gene, CDR1 is SGHAT and CDR2 is FQNNGV. This CDR3 comprises 14 residues. V lost 7 bases and J lost 1; bases outside the gene matches: 5.

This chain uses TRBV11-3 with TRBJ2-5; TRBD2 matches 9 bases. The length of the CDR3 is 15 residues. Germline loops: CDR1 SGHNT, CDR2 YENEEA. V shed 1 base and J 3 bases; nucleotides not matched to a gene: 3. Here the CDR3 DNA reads TGTGCCAGCAGCTTAGCGGCGGGAGGGGAAGAGACCCAGTACTTC. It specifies CASSLAAGGEETQYF.

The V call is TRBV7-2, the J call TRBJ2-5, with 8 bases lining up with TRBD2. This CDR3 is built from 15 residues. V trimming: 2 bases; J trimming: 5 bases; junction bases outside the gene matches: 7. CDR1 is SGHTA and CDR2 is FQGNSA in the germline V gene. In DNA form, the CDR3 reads TGTGCCAGCAGCTTAAGGAGCGGGAGTGGGGAGACCCAGTACTTC. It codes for CASSLRSGSGETQYF.

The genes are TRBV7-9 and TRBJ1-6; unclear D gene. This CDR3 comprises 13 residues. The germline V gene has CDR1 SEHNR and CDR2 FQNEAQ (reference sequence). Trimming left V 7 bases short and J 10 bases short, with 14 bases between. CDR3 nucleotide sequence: TGTGCCAGCACCCTCGACCAGGCATCACCCCTCCACTTT. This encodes CASTLDQASPLHF. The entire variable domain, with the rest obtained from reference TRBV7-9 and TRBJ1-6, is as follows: DTGVSQNPRHKITKRGQNVTFRCDPISEHNRLYWYRQTLGQGPEFLTYFQNEAQLEKSRLLSDRFSAERPKGSFSTLEIQRTEQGDSAMYLCASTLDQASPLHFGNGTRLTVT.

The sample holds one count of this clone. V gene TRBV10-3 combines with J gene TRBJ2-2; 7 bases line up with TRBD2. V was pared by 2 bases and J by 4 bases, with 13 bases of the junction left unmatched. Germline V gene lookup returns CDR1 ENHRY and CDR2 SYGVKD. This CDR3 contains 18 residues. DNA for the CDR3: TGTGCCATCAGTGAGGGGATCTGGAATAGGGAGGGCACCGGGGAGCTGTTTTTT. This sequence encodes CAISEGIWNREGTGELFF.

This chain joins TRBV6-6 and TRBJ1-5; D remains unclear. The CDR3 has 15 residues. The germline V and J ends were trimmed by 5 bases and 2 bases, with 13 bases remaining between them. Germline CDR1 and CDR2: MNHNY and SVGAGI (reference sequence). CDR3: CASSRGGSGNQPQHF. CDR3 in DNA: TGTGCCAGCAGTCGGGGAGGGTCCGGCAATCAGCCCCAGCATTTT.

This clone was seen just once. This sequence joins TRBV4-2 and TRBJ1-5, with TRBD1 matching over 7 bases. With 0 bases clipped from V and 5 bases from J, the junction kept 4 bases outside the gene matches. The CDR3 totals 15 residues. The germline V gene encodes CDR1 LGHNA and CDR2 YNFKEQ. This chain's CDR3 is CASSQDRGGDQPQHF. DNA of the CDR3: TGTGCCAGCAGCCAAGATAGAGGGGGCGATCAGCCCCAGCATTTT.

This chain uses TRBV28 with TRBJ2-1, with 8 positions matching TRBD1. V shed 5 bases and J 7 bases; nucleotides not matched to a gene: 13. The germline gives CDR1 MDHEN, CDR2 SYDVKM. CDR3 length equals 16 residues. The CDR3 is CASSPLGDRSQNEQFF. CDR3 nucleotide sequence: TGTGCCAGCAGTCCGCTTGGGGACAGGTCCCAAAATGAGCAGTTCTTC.

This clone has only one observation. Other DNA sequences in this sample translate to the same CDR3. The CDR3 nucleotides read TGTGCCAGCAGCGTAGAAGGGGGCCCGTACAATGAGCAGTTCTTC. Translating gives CASSVEGGPYNEQFF. The chain has TRBV9 and TRBJ2-1, with TRBD1 identical over 7 bases. V dropped 0 bases and J dropped 4; count of bases not matched to a gene: 4. The CDR3 contains 15 residues. In germline, CDR1 is SGDLS, CDR2 YYNGEE.